This TCR beta chain is from a study of cytomegalovirus exposure and HLA in healthy donors. The PCR employed 60 Vbeta primers together with 13 Jbeta primers. As handled by the study authors: The authors later counted about 80 million unique TCR beta chains, 8.5 million to 13 million of them shared. Measured with immunoSEQ multiplex PCR; TCRdb has only the in-frame clones, and not every one. V, J and clone size are taken as reported in that table, and D and trimming were inferred from the DNA itself. The sample has around 130,000 clones, around four fifths seen once; the top ten hold over 2%. J gave up 5 bases and V 0 bases, and 6 bases lay outside the gene matches. Germline CDR1 SGHNT, CDR2 YYREEE (reference sequence). The CDR3 covers 15 residues.

Sequenced sample: PBMCs. The source of this sequence is a middle-aged woman in good health and CMV-seropositive. The V call is TRBV5-4, the J call TRBJ2-5; TRBD2 matches at 8 bases. The CDR3 spells CASSLGSGKGETQYF. The CDR3 DNA follows: TGTGCCAGCAGCTTGGGTAGCGGGAAGGGGGAGACCCAGTACTTC.